These T cell receptor beta chains were read from a single sample in a study of OX40 agonist ivuxolimab in advanced cancers. This table comes from immunoSEQ multiplex PCR, and its TCRdb copy is limited to in-frame clones, with some not included. The repertoire holds 50,000 to 75,000 clones, with approximately 92% as singletons. The sample was CD4+ or CD8+ T cells sorted from blood, taken in a trial of the OX40 agonist ivuxolimab. The origin of the receptors is an adult with an advanced solid tumor such as melanoma, head and neck, liver or kidney cancer. Each CDR3 is given with its conserved first and last residue. Fields, in order: clone size, V gene, J gene, D gene, CDR3 DNA, CDR3 protein. A D gene is named only where the DNA matches it firmly. Size is omitted from some rows. Given values are once, few, many or a class for expanded clones.

>-|TRBV6-1|TRBJ1-1|-
TGTGCCAGCCAATACAACATGAACACTGAAGCTTTCTTT
CASQYNMNTEAFF
>-|TRBV6-1|TRBJ1-6|TRBD1
TGTGCCAGCAGAGGGGGCCTGCCGGATTCACCCCTCCACTTT
CASRGGLPDSPLHF
>-|TRBV18|TRBJ2-1|TRBD1
TGTGCCAGCTCACCAGGACAGGGCGGTGAGCAGTTCTTC
CASSPGQGGEQFF
>-|TRBV27|TRBJ1-6|TRBD1
TGTGCCAGCAGATCTAGGCCAGGGGGATATTCACCCCTCCACTTT
CASRSRPGGYSPLHF
>-|TRBV19|TRBJ2-2|TRBD2
TGTGCCAGTAGTATAATGGCGGGAGTGGTCGTCGCCGGGGAGCTGTTTTTT
CASSIMAGVVVAGELFF
>-|TRBV30|TRBJ1-4|-
TGTGCCTGGGAAAGGGGTAATGAAAAACTGTTTTTT
CAWERGNEKLFF
>once|TRBV5-4|TRBJ2-2|-
TGTGCCAGCAGACAGGCGTTGAACACCGGGGAGCTGTTTTTT
CASRQALNTGELFF
>once|TRBV10-1|TRBJ2-2|-
TGCGCCAGCAGTGAACACCCGGATGGGGGGGAGCTGTTTTTT
CASSEHPDGGELFF
>-|TRBV7-8|TRBJ2-6|-
TGTGCCAGCAGCCGAACTAGTACTGGGGCCAACGTCCTGACTTTC
CASSRTSTGANVLTF
>-|TRBV7-9|TRBJ2-6|-
TGTGCCAGCAGCTTCGTCGTAGAGGGGGCCAACGTCCTGACTTTC
CASSFVVEGANVLTF
>-|TRBV27|TRBJ1-1|TRBD1
TGTGCCAGCAGTTTTGCAGGGGGTGGCACTGAAGCTTTCTTT
CASSFAGGGTEAFF
>-|TRBV5-1|TRBJ1-1|-
TGCGCCAGCAGCGAACTCCCGGGATACACTGAAGCTTTCTTT
CASSELPGYTEAFF
>-|TRBV7-9|TRBJ1-2|TRBD1
TGTGCCAGCAGCTCCGGGACAGGGGCCCAAGTCCGCTACACCTTC
CASSSGTGAQVRYTF
>-|TRBV6-1|TRBJ2-7|-
TGTGCCAGCACTAGGACGGTCTCCTACGAGCAGTACTTC
CASTRTVSYEQYF
>-|TRBV5-5|TRBJ1-5|-
TGTGCCAGCAGCTTGGTTCTCTCCGCTGGCCAGCCCCAGCATTTT
CASSLVLSAGQPQHF
>-|TRBV6-5|TRBJ2-7|TRBD2
TGTGCCAGCAGCGCGAGGGAGGGATACGAGCAGTACTTC
CASSAREGYEQYF
>-|TRBV7-9|TRBJ2-2|-
TGTGCCAGCAGCAGTCCTAACACCGGGGAGCTGTTTTTT
CASSSPNTGELFF
>-|TRBV7-9|TRBJ2-7|-
TGTGCCAGCAGCGCACAAACAGGGTTTGTCAACGAGCAGTACTTC
CASSAQTGFVNEQYF
>few|TRBV7-8|TRBJ2-1|TRBD2
TGTGCCAGCAGCCGCGGAGCGGGGGCGCTCTCCTACAATGAGCAGTTCTTC
CASSRGAGALSYNEQFF
>-|TRBV7-9|TRBJ2-5|-
TGTGCCAGCAGCTTATATTGGGGGAAGGAGACCCAGTACTTC
CASSLYWGKETQYF
>-|TRBV19|TRBJ2-3|TRBD2
TGTGCCAGTAGTGTTCTAGCGGCCACAGATACGCAGTATTTT
CASSVLAATDTQYF
>once|TRBV7-6|TRBJ1-3|TRBD1
TGTGCCAGCAGCTTAGGGACTGGACAGGGGGCTGGAAACACCATATATTTT
CASSLGTGQGAGNTIYF